This passage covers 22 T cell receptor beta chains from one sample sequenced in a study of CD8+CD57+ T cells in acquired aplastic anemia. Genomic DNA, the template, was used for profiling of the TCR beta VDJ and CDR3. TCRdb re-called the reads with MiXCR, one entry per CDR3 protein. Among hundreds of thousands of distinct CDR3 sequences, 60% to 80% were seen once, and the ten largest hold 3.5% to 4.5%. The source material was sorted CD4+, CD8+, or CD8+CD57+ T cells (not recorded which) from PBMCs. These receptors were obtained from a human donor in good health, serving as a control.

This chain uses TRBV11-2 with TRBJ2-3; a possible D gene is TRBD2 (6 bases). The germline V and J ends were trimmed by 5 bases and 0 bases, with 15 bases remaining between them. The CDR3 spans 16 residues. Germline loops: CDR1 SGHAT, CDR2 FQNNGV. CDR3 loop: CASSPKNAGSTDTQYF. CDR3 nucleotide sequence: TGTGCCAGCAGCCCCAAAAACGCGGGAAGCACAGATACGCAGTATTTT.

The V call is TRBV20-1, the J call TRBJ2-1; D remains ambiguous. V was trimmed by 1 base and J by 10 bases, leaving 8 bases between them. This CDR3 has 11 residues. From germline, CDR1 is DFQATT and CDR2 SNEGSKA (reference sequence). The CDR3 protein is CSARVVWEQFF. CDR3 sequence (DNA): TGCAGTGCTAGAGTAGTCTGGGAGCAGTTCTTC.

There are many counts of this clonotype. V and J are TRBV7-9 and TRBJ1-2; D remains unclear. V shed 5 bases and J shed 0 bases, with 19 bases lying between them. This CDR3 has 17 amino acids. Germline assignment: CDR1 SEHNR and CDR2 FQNEAQ (reference sequence). DNA of the CDR3: TGTGCCAGCAGCCAAGGGCTGACCGCGCTCGCTAACTATGGCTACACCTTC. Protein: CASSQGLTALANYGYTF.

The chain joins TRBV5-4 to TRBJ2-3, with D possibly TRBD2 on 5 matching bases. CDR3 size: 15 residues. V lost 4 bases and J lost 4, with 16 bases in between. CDR1 is SGHNT and CDR2 is YYREEE in the germline V gene (reference sequence). CDR3 nucleotide sequence: TGTGCCAGCAGCATGGTGGGTCGGGAATCAGATACGCAGTATTTT. Residues: CASSMVGRESDTQYF.

This rearrangement joins TRBV19 to TRBJ2-2, with D perhaps matching TRBD2 (7 bases). The CDR3 is made up of 17 amino acids. Germline assignment: CDR1 LNHDA and CDR2 SQIVND (reference sequence). Trimming pared 3 bases from V and 12 bases from J, leaving 26 bases between. CDR3 sequence: CASSIHGGGKQPQQLFF. CDR3 sequence (DNA): TGTGCCAGTAGTATCCATGGGGGGGGCAAGCAGCCCCAGCAGCTGTTTTTT.

The genes are TRBV19 and TRBJ1-5; tentatively, D is TRBD1 (6 bases). This CDR3 has 15 amino acids. The germline V gene has CDR1 LNHDA and CDR2 SQIVND (reference sequence). V was cut by 1 base and J by 3 bases, with 10 bases left in between. The CDR3 sequence is CASSIGRGPNQPQHF. Here the CDR3 DNA reads TGTGCCAGTAGTATAGGCAGGGGCCCCAATCAGCCCCAGCATTTT.

A word on this clonotype: The conserved final phenylalanine or tryptophan is absent from the CDR3, which likely points to a read error. The DNA is omitted, as the CDR3 cannot be located on it reliably, and the CDR3 follows TCRdb's listing. The CDR3 loop is CASRNSYNEQLFG. V gene TRBV7-2 combines with J gene TRBJ2-1. Both ends counted, the CDR3 spans 13 residues. Per the germline V gene, CDR1 is SGHTA and CDR2 is FQGNSA.

With regard to this clonotype: At one boundary the junction diverges from the germline segment, which might be a read error. The J gene is TRBJ1-5, the V gene TRBV9; D gene uncertain. Germline-derived CDR1 and CDR2 are SGDLS and YYNGEE. The length of the CDR3 is 14 residues. The CDR3 is CASSVAQNNEQFYF. In nucleotides, the CDR3 is TGTGCCAGCAGCGTAGCACAGAACAATGAGCAGTTCTATTTT.

CDR3 in DNA: TGTGCCAGCAGTCCCGAGCAGGGTTTCAATCAGCCCCAGCATTTT. Translating gives CASSPEQGFNQPQHF. The chain carries TRBV2 and TRBJ1-5, with TRBD1 as a possible D gene (5 bases). The CDR3 is made up of 15 amino acids. Germline V gives CDR1 SNHLY, CDR2 FYNNEI. The V end lost 5 bases, the J end lost 3 bases, and 14 bases lay between the germline ends.

The J gene is TRBJ2-5, the V gene TRBV5-1; D possibly corresponds to TRBD1 (5 bases). The germline gives CDR1 SGHRS, CDR2 YFSETQ. The germline V and J ends were trimmed by 4 bases and 3 bases, with 16 bases remaining between them. The CDR3 has 15 residues. CDR3 nucleotides: TGCGCCAGCAGCCGAGAAAGTCAGGGTAAAGAGACCCAGTACTTC. Translation gives CASSRESQGKETQYF.

As concerns this clonotype: Since no conserved phenylalanine or tryptophan closes the CDR3, a read error is the likely cause. The DNA is omitted, as the CDR3 cannot be located on it reliably, and the CDR3 follows TCRdb's listing. The CDR3 loop is CASDASGGPGEGFFG. The chain employs TRBV2 and TRBJ1-2. The CDR3 has 15 amino acids, counting both end residues. The germline gives CDR1 SNHLY, CDR2 FYNNEI.

Of note for this clonotype: At one end the junction does not follow the germline gene, possibly because of a read error. The rearrangement uses TRBV5-1 and TRBJ1-5; no reliable D call. The CDR3 spans 15 residues. Germline values: CDR1 SGHRS, CDR2 YFSETQ. The CDR3 DNA is TGTGCCATCAGTGGCAGGAGCACAGATAGCCAGCCCCAGCATTTT. Translating it yields CAISGRSTDSQPQHF.

This chain connects TRBV12-3 or TRBV12-4 to TRBJ1-6; D is possibly TRBD1 (5 bases). The CDR3 loop spans 15 amino acids. Between the trimmed V and J ends, which lost 3 bases and 10 bases, there was a span of 16 bases. CDR3 in DNA: TGTGCCAGCAGTTTTAGTTTAGGGGTGGGATCACCCCTCCACTTT. The encoded protein is CASSFSLGVGSPLHF.

The sample holds many counts of this clonotype. The CDR3 protein is CSVPKGRQPQHF. In nucleotides, the CDR3 is TGCAGCGTTCCAAAGGGGCGTCAGCCCCAGCATTTT. V gene TRBV29-1 combines with J gene TRBJ1-5; possible D gene TRBD1, 5 bases. V lost 5 bases to trimming and J lost 6 bases, with 11 bases between them. Per germline, CDR1 SQVTM and CDR2 ANQGSEA. CDR3 length: 12 residues.

In this sample, this clonotype turned up once. This chain links TRBV2 with TRBJ1-6; tentatively, D is TRBD1 (5 bases). The germline gives CDR1 SNHLY, CDR2 FYNNEI. Trimming took 6 bases from V and 9 from J, leaving 21 bases between them. This CDR3 comprises 16 residues. For the CDR3, the DNA is TGTGCCAGCAGCTTGAACGGAGGGGTCGGAGGTTCACCCCTCCACTTT. The encoded protein is CASSLNGGVGGSPLHF.

This clonotype was counted between two and nine times. V usage is TRBV2 and J usage is TRBJ1-5; TRBD1 is a possible D gene (5 bases). This CDR3 is 13 amino acids long. V was shortened by 3 bases and J by 6 bases, with 9 bases between the two germline ends. Germline-derived CDR1 and CDR2 are SNHLY and FYNNEI. The CDR3 DNA sequence: TGTGCCAGCAGTGAGACAGTGCGTCAGCCCCAGCATTTT. Amino acids: CASSETVRQPQHF.

A remark on this clonotype: Just one base apart from a much larger clone, this may be a read error. The V gene is TRBV11-2, the J gene TRBJ2-5; 10 positions agree with TRBD2. The germline V gene has CDR1 SGHAT and CDR2 FQNNGV. This CDR3 contains 13 residues. CDR3 DNA: TGTGCCAGCAGCTTCGGACTAGCGGAGACCCTGTACTTC. Protein sequence: CASSFGLAETLYF.

This clonotype was found once. This chain links TRBV20-1 with TRBJ2-7; D gene uncertain. This CDR3 contains 13 residues. Per germline, CDR1 DFQATT and CDR2 SNEGSKA (reference sequence). The ends were cut back, 5 bases at V and 2 bases at J, with 13 bases in the middle. CDR3 loop: CSARPTSTYEQYF. Here the CDR3 DNA reads TGCAGTGCTCGTCCCACCTCCACCTACGAGCAGTACTTC.

The table lists this clonotype with many counts. CDR3 amino acids: CASSQVKSGAGTDTQYF. CDR3 bases: TGCGCCAGCAGCCAAGTTAAGAGCGGGGCGGGCACAGATACGCAGTATTTT. The chain uses TRBV4-3 and TRBJ2-3; TRBD2 matches at 7 bases. V lost 1 base to trimming and J lost 1 base; unmatched junction nucleotides: 8. Germline lookup yields CDR1 LGHNA and CDR2 YSLEER. The length of the CDR3 is 17 residues.

The CDR3, as DNA: TGTGCCAGCAGCTTAGTTCAAAGCTATCTCTACAATGAGCAGTTCTTC. This translates into CASSLVQSYLYNEQFF. The chain has TRBV7-2 and TRBJ2-1; D not resolved. The CDR3 loop spans 16 amino acids. V gave up 1 base and J gave up 3 bases, with 13 bases separating them. Germline V CDR1 and CDR2: SGHTA, FQGNSA.

The chain recombines TRBV24-1 with TRBJ1-2; D is unresolved. The CDR3 runs 12 residues. Per the germline V gene, CDR1 is KGHDR and CDR2 is SFDVKD. Trimming took off 0 bases at V and 5 bases at J, with 3 bases between the two ends. For the CDR3, the DNA is TGTGCCACCAGTGATTTGGGATATGGCTACACCTTC. This encodes CATSDLGYGYTF.

The V gene is TRBV5-6, the J gene TRBJ1-1; the D is unclear. The CDR3 consists of 13 residues. Trimming cost V 1 base and J 3 bases, with 7 bases left between them. The germline V gene encodes CDR1 SGHDT and CDR2 YYEEEE. In DNA, the CDR3 is TGTGCCAGCAGCTTGTTCGGAGACACTGAAGCTTTCTTT. Encoded protein: CASSLFGDTEAFF.